The source of this T cell receptor (beta chain) is a study of shared clonotypes between healthy human individuals. Cells designated naive CD8 were CD45RO-negative and were positively selected for CCR7, with terminally differentiated effector memory CD45RA+ cells excluded. Every donor was a Caucasian adult from Nashville, Tennessee. The study's findings and limits: The naive CD4 repertoires of several donors were compared, and approximately 4.7% of clonotypes were shared.

Only in-frame clones appear in the TCRdb table, and some are missing; sequencing was by immunoSEQ multiplex PCR. This sample has about 2 million clones, with roughly 95% found just once. To note about this clone: The antigen is not known. Other nucleotide sequences from this sample produce the same CDR3.

Trimming removed 4 bases from V and 1 base from J; junction bases left unmatched: 3. This CDR3 is built from 15 residues. Germline V gene data show CDR1 as LNHDA and CDR2 as SQIVND (reference sequence). The sequenced material came from naive CD8+ T cells sorted from blood. The chain links TRBV19 to TRBJ1-5; TRBD1 matches 8 bases. The sequence derives from a man aged 18 to 30 in good health. The CDR3: CASSTDRESNQPQHF. CDR3 in DNA: TGTGCCAGTAGTACGGACAGGGAGAGCAATCAGCCCCAGCATTTT.